This TCR beta chain came from a study of metastatic and nonmetastatic thyroid tumors. V was cut by 7 bases and J by 5 bases, with 16 bases left in between. CDR3 length: 14 amino acids. Germline CDR1 KGHDR, CDR2 SFDVKD. In the study's own analysis: Differences in CDR3 between clinicopathological groups were drawn on to build a classifier intended to discriminate distant-metastatic papillary thyroid cancer patients. MiXCR re-clonotyped the PCR reads for TCRdb. V and J calls and clone size were set by TCRdb, not the authors. The table shows more than 35,000 clones, with roughly 17% occurring only once. No treatment had been given to any patient before thyroid surgery. This clone was counted at least ten times.

Input material: blood. The chain employs TRBV24-1 and TRBJ1-1; D is possibly TRBD1 (6 bases). The source is a male donor with papillary thyroid cancer or a benign thyroid nodule (not recorded which). Some clones in this sample may be carry-over from other donors' samples. CDR3 sequence: CATRGKQGETEAFF. The CDR3 DNA reads TGTGCCACCAGGGGAAAACAGGGAGAAACTGAAGCTTTCTTT.